The next 24 T cell receptor beta chains were all read from a single sample in a study of post-analysis software for immune sequencing data. Study outcomes and limitations: Relative to controls, patients had several TRBV segments at higher frequency, with TRBV5-6, TRBV5-1 and TRBV20-1 among these.

Presence of unique molecular identifiers characterized the TCR beta cDNA libraries. One entry per CDR3 protein results from TCRdb running MiXCR on the PCR reads. The sample comprises about 460,000 distinct CDR3 sequences, over 35% of which are singletons, and about 12% rests with the top ten. These receptors are not linked to any known antigen. The sequenced sample consisted of blood. The receptors were sampled from a girl aged 10-17 years with multiple sclerosis.

The V gene is TRBV20-1, the J gene TRBJ1-1; no clear D. Trimming took off 2 bases at V and 1 base at J, with 11 bases between the two ends. This CDR3 spans 14 amino acids. Germline V gene data show CDR1 as DFQATT and CDR2 as SNEGSKA (reference sequence). CDR3 region: CSARSFEKNTEAFF. The CDR3 DNA follows: TGCAGTGCTAGATCCTTCGAAAAGAACACTGAAGCTTTCTTT.

This chain links TRBV7-2 with TRBJ2-7, with a possible D match to TRBD2 (5 bases). Trimming removed 1 base at V and 3 bases at J, with 16 bases between. The CDR3 contains 16 residues. Germline assignment: CDR1 SGHTA and CDR2 FQGNSA. DNA of the CDR3: TGTGCCAGCAGCTTAGTCCGGGCTAGCTCCCGCTACGAGCAGTACTTC. Its translation: CASSLVRASSRYEQYF.

Regarding this clonotype: At one end the junction does not follow the germline gene, possibly because of a read error. V gene TRBV7-3 combines with J gene TRBJ1-5; D unclear. Germline V gene data show CDR1 as SGHTA and CDR2 as FQGTGA. The CDR3 is made up of 12 amino acids. The CDR3 sequence is CASAGSNQPQHF. The CDR3 bases are TGCGCTTCAGCGGGTAGCAATCAGCCCCAGCATTTT.

The chain carries TRBV28 and TRBJ1-5; 8 bases are a match to TRBD1. The CDR3 sequence is 17 residues long. The germline CDR1 and CDR2 sequences are MDHEN and SYDVKM. V lost 1 base to trimming and J lost 5 bases; unmatched junction nucleotides: 10. The chain's CDR3 is CASSLSQGTGGYQPQHF. The CDR3 bases are TGTGCCAGCAGTTTATCCCAAGGGACAGGAGGGTATCAGCCCCAGCATTTT. The variable domain in full, completed from reference TRBV28 and TRBJ1-5, reads DVKVTQSSRYLVKRTGEKVFLECVQDMDHENMFWYRQDPGLGLRLIYFSYDVKMKEKGDIPEGYSVSREKKERFSLILESASTNQTSMYLCASSLSQGTGGYQPQHFGDGTRLSIL.

A remark on this clonotype: One end of the junction is discordant with germline, which a read error may explain. V is TRBV7-3 and J is TRBJ2-2; D is possibly TRBD1 (6 bases). Germline V gives CDR1 SGHTA, CDR2 FQGTGA. This CDR3 contains 15 residues. CDR3 in DNA: TGTGTCAGCAGCCCAGGGGCAGGGATGACCGGGGAGCTGTTTTTT. Encoded protein: CVSSPGAGMTGELFF.

The chain carries TRBV5-6 and TRBJ1-1; D is uncertain. This CDR3 is 14 amino acids long. Germline V gene sequence: CDR1 SGHDT, CDR2 YYEEEE. The ends were cut back, 3 bases at V and 3 bases at J, with 12 bases in the middle. Here the CDR3 reads CASSSPGWDTEAFF. For the CDR3, the DNA is TGTGCCAGCAGCTCCCCCGGGTGGGACACTGAAGCTTTCTTT.

The DNA for the CDR3 is TGTGCCAGCACCCTCAAGGTAGCGGGTTCCTACGAGCAGTACTTC. Residues: CASTLKVAGSYEQYF. V and J are TRBV28 and TRBJ2-7; 7 nucleotides line up with TRBD2. CDR1 and CDR2 (germline): MDHEN, SYDVKM. This CDR3 has 15 amino acids. Trimming cost V 7 bases and J 1 base; bases outside gene matches: 10. The full variable domain, its missing parts supplied by reference TRBV28 and TRBJ2-7, is DVKVTQSSRYLVKRTGEKVFLECVQDMDHENMFWYRQDPGLGLRLIYFSYDVKMKEKGDIPEGYSVSREKKERFSLILESASTNQTSMYLCASTLKVAGSYEQYFGPGTRLTVT.

This clonotype was seen just once. The junction differs from germline at one of its ends, possibly a read error. This chain connects TRBV10-3 to TRBJ2-7; possibly TRBD2 for D (6 bases). Per germline, CDR1 ENHRY and CDR2 SYGVKD. The CDR3 has 14 amino acids. CDR3 residues: CAVSPRQSEGEQYF. The CDR3 DNA follows: TGTGCCGTCAGTCCTAGACAGTCGGAGGGGGAGCAGTACTTC.

J is TRBJ2-1 and V is TRBV28; 16 positions match TRBD2. Per the germline V gene, CDR1 is MDHEN and CDR2 is SYDVKM. There are 18 residues in the CDR3. J lost 8 bases, V lost 6 bases, and 13 bases had no gene match. CDR3 sequence (DNA): TGTGCCAGCAGGGGACTAGCGGGAGGGGGCCTTCGTGCGGATGAGCAGTTCTTC. Translation: CASRGLAGGGLRADEQFF. The full variable domain, with the rest looked up from reference TRBV28 and TRBJ2-1, is DVKVTQSSRYLVKRTGEKVFLECVQDMDHENMFWYRQDPGLGLRLIYFSYDVKMKEKGDIPEGYSVSREKKERFSLILESASTNQTSMYLCASRGLAGGGLRADEQFFGPGTRLTVL.

This clonotype was seen a few times. The chain joins TRBV5-1 to TRBJ1-5; no clear D. Germline loops: CDR1 SGHRS, CDR2 YFSETQ. V lost 0 bases and J 0 bases, leaving 7 bases between the germline ends. This CDR3 spans 15 amino acids. The CDR3 loop reads CASSLAAYSNQPQHF. The CDR3 DNA is TGCGCCAGCAGCTTGGCAGCCTATAGCAATCAGCCCCAGCATTTT.

The chain links TRBV7-3 to TRBJ1-1, with D possibly matching TRBD1 (6 bases). Germline V gene lookup returns CDR1 SGHTA and CDR2 FQGTGA. CDR3 size: 15 residues. Trimming removed 5 bases at V and 0 bases at J, with 13 bases between. In DNA form, the CDR3 reads TGTGCCAGCAGCCCTCACAGGGAAATGAACACTGAAGCTTTCTTT. Translated, it gives CASSPHREMNTEAFF.

The genes are TRBV13 and TRBJ1-1; D call uncertain. CDR3 size: 14 residues. Trimming removed 3 bases from V and 4 bases from J, with 12 bases in between. In germline, CDR1 is PRHDT, CDR2 FYEKMQ (reference sequence). The CDR3 loop is CASSFREQITEAFF. The DNA of the CDR3 is TGTGCCAGCAGCTTCCGGGAACAAATCACTGAAGCTTTCTTT.

This clonotype showed up just once. The V gene is TRBV20-1, the J gene TRBJ2-2; D not certain. V lost 5 bases, J lost 0 bases, and 10 bases lay in between. Germline lookup yields CDR1 DFQATT and CDR2 SNEGSKA (reference sequence). The CDR3 contains 14 residues. The DNA of the CDR3 is TGCAGTGCTCGCGGCTTTCCGAACACCGGGGAGCTGTTTTTT. The encoded protein is CSARGFPNTGELFF.

The table lists this clonotype with a count of one. CDR3 residues: CASSPGTSGSDEQFF. CDR3 nucleotide sequence: TGTGCCAGCAGCCCCGGGACTAGCGGGAGCGATGAGCAGTTCTTC. The chain carries TRBV6-1 and TRBJ2-1, with 14 bases identical to TRBD2. The length of the CDR3 is 15 residues. After removal of 6 bases from V and 8 bases from J, the junction contained 6 bases not matched to a gene. Germline V gene sequence: CDR1 MNHNS, CDR2 SASEGT.

This chain joins TRBV5-4 and TRBJ1-1, with D unresolved. The CDR3 is 13 amino acids. Germline V gives CDR1 SGHNT, CDR2 YYREEE (reference sequence). The germline V and J ends were trimmed by 0 bases and 0 bases, with 3 bases remaining between them. CDR3 protein: CASSLDMNTEAFF. The CDR3 region has the DNA TGTGCCAGCAGCTTGGACATGAACACTGAAGCTTTCTTT.

A few counts support this clonotype. The V and J genes are TRBV5-1 and TRBJ2-3, with 8 positions matching TRBD2. V shed 5 bases and J 6 bases; nucleotides not matched to a gene: 11. This CDR3 has 15 residues. Germline-derived CDR1 and CDR2 are SGHRS and YFSETQ. CDR3 loop: CASRPSGSRYDTQYF. In DNA form, the CDR3 reads TGCGCCAGCAGACCGAGCGGGAGTAGGTATGATACGCAGTATTTT.

The gene calls are TRBV29-1 and TRBJ2-1; D uncertain. V lost 4 bases to trimming and J lost 0 bases, with 13 bases between them. The CDR3 covers 15 residues. Germline loops: CDR1 SQVTM, CDR2 ANQGSEA. This CDR3 is CSVVFGLSSYNEQFF. The CDR3 DNA follows: TGCAGCGTTGTCTTTGGTCTCAGCTCCTACAATGAGCAGTTCTTC.

A note on this clonotype: The junction shows a germline mismatch at one end, possibly a read error. The rearrangement uses TRBV12-3 or TRBV12-4 and TRBJ2-5; no reliable D call. The CDR3 has 15 residues. The CDR3 DNA follows: TGTGCCAGCAGTTTAGGGGCAGGATTGGAAGAGACCCGGTACTTC. Its protein is CASSLGAGLEETRYF.

This rearrangement joins TRBV28 to TRBJ2-5; unclear D gene. CDR1 is MDHEN, CDR2 SYDVKM, per germline. The CDR3 sequence is 12 residues long. Trimming took off 5 bases at V and 5 bases at J, with 9 bases between the two ends. CDR3 residues: CASSASWETQYF. The CDR3 coding sequence is TGTGCCAGCAGTGCCTCCTGGGAGACCCAGTACTTC.

The chain carries TRBV27 and TRBJ2-3, with 11 bases lining up with TRBD1. Unmatched junction bases numbered 7, after V lost 8 bases and J lost 3 bases. From germline, CDR1 is MNHEY and CDR2 SMNVEV (reference sequence). The CDR3 contains 15 residues. In DNA, the CDR3 is TGTGCCAGCGGCGGACAGGGGGCAAGAACAGATACGCAGTATTTT. Translated, it gives CASGGQGARTDTQYF.

This chain uses TRBV20-1 with TRBJ2-7, with a weak D call TRBD2 (5 bases). CDR1 is DFQATT and CDR2 is SNEGSKA in the germline V gene (reference sequence). V lost 5 bases to trimming and J lost 1 base, with 9 bases between them. This CDR3 has 12 residues. Here the CDR3 reads CSAGGLSYEQYF. CDR3 DNA: TGCAGTGCTGGAGGATTGTCCTACGAGCAGTACTTC.

This clonotype occurred a few times. The CDR3 DNA reads as TGTGCCAGCAGTTTAGGCTCACAGCCTCCGGAGTACTTC. Translation gives CASSLGSQPPEYF. The V gene is TRBV12-3 or TRBV12-4, the J gene TRBJ2-7, with D hard to call. The CDR3 consists of 13 residues. V lost 1 base and J lost 11, with 15 bases in between.

The chain couples TRBV7-8 to TRBJ2-7; D gene unclear. CDR3 size: 11 residues. The V gene's germline CDR1 is SGHVS and CDR2 FQNEAQ. Trimming cost V 2 bases and J 6 bases, with 5 bases left between them. The CDR3 sequence: CASSLLIEQYF. The CDR3 coding sequence is TGTGCCAGCAGCTTATTGATCGAGCAGTACTTC.

The J gene is TRBJ2-4, the V gene TRBV20-1; a possible D gene is TRBD1 (7 bases). The better agreement between TRBJ2-5 and the DNA end casts doubt on the J call. CDR1 DFQATT and CDR2 SNEGSKA come from the germline V gene (reference sequence). This CDR3 contains 14 residues. The CDR3 DNA reads TGCAGTGCGTCAGGGGGAGGTGGGGAAGAGACCCAGTACTTC. This translates into CSASGGGGEETQYF.